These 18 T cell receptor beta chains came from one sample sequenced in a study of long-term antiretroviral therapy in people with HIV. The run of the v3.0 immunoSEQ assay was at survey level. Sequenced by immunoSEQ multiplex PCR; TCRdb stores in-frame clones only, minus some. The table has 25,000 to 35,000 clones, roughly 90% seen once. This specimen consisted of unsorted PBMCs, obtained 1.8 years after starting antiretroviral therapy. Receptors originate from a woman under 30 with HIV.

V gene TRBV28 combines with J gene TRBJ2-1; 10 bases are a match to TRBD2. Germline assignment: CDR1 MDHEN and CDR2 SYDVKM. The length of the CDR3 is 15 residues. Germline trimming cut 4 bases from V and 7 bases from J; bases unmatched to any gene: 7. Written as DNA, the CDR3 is TGTGCCAGCAGTTCCGGACTAGCGGTAGTAAATGAGCAGTTCTTC. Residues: CASSSGLAVVNEQFF.

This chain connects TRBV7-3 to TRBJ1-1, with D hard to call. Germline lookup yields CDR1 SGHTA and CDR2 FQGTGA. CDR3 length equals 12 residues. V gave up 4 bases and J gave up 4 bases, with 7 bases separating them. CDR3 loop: CASSSFTTEAFF. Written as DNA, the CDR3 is TGTGCCAGCAGCTCCTTCACCACTGAAGCTTTCTTT. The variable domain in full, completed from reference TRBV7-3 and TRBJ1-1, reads GAGVSQTPSNKVTEKGKYVELRCDPISGHTALYWYRQSLGQGPEFLIYFQGTGAADDSGLPNDRFFAVRPEGSVSTLKIQRTERGDSAVYLCASSSFTTEAFFGQGTRLTVV.

DNA of the CDR3: TGTGCCATCAGTGAGTCAAGTAGCGGGAGGATCTCAGATACGCAGTATTTT. Its protein is CAISESSSGRISDTQYF. The chain recombines TRBV10-3 with TRBJ2-3; 10 bases fit TRBD2. Per the germline V gene, CDR1 is ENHRY and CDR2 is SYGVKD. V gave up 0 bases and J gave up 4 bases; unmatched junction bases: 7. The length of the CDR3 is 17 residues.

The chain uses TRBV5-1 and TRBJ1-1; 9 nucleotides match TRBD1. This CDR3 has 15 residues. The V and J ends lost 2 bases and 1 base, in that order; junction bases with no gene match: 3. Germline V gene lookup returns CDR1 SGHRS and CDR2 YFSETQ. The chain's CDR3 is CASSFKTGGNTEAFF. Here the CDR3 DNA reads TGCGCCAGCAGCTTTAAGACAGGGGGGAACACTGAAGCTTTCTTT.

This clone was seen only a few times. This CDR3 is CASTPGDRRFYGYTF. The DNA for the CDR3 is TGTGCCAGTACCCCGGGGGACAGGCGTTTTTATGGCTACACCTTC. This rearrangement joins TRBV19 to TRBJ1-2; 8 bases map to TRBD1. The ends lost 7 bases at V and 5 bases at J; junction bases unmatched: 12. This CDR3 is 15 amino acids long. The germline V gene has CDR1 LNHDA and CDR2 SQIVND (reference sequence).

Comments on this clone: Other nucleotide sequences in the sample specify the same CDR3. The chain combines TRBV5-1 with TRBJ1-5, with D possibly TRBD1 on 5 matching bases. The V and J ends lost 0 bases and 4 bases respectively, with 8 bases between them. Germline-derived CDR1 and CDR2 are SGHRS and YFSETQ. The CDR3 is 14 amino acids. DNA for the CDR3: TGCGCCAGCAGCTTGGCGGGGCTTAATCAGCCCCAGCATTTT. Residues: CASSLAGLNQPQHF.

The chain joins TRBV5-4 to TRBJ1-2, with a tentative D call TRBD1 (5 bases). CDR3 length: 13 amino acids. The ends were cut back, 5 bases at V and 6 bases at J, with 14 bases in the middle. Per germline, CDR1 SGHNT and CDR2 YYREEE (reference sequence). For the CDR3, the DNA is TGTGCCAGCAGTCTCCAGGGAGTGGATGGCTACACCTTC. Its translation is CASSLQGVDGYTF.

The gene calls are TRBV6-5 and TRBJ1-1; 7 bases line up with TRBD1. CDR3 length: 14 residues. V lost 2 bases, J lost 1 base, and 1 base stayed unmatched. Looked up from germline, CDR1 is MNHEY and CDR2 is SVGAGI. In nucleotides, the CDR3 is TGTGCCAGCAGTTACCGGGACAGGAACACTGAAGCTTTCTTT. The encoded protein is CASSYRDRNTEAFF.

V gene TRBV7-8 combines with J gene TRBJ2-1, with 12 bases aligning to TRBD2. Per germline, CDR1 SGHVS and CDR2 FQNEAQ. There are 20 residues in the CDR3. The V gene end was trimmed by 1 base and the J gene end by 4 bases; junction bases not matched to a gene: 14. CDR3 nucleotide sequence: TGTGCCAGCAGCTTAGTTCCGGGACTAGCGGGTATGGGGCTTTACAATGAGCAGTTCTTC. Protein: CASSLVPGLAGMGLYNEQFF.

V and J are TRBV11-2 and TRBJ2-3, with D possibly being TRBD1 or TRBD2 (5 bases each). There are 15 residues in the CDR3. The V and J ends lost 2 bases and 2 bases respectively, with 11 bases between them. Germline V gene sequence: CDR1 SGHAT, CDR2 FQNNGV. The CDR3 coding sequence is TGTGCCAGCAGCTTATTTGTGGGGACCACAGATACGCAGTATTTT. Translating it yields CASSLFVGTTDTQYF.

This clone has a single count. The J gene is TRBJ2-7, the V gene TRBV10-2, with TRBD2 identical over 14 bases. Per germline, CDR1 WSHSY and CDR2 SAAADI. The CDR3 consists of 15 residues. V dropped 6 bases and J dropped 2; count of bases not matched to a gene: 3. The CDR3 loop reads CASSQGLAGAYEQYF. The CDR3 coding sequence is TGCGCCAGCAGCCAGGGACTAGCGGGGGCCTACGAGCAGTACTTC.

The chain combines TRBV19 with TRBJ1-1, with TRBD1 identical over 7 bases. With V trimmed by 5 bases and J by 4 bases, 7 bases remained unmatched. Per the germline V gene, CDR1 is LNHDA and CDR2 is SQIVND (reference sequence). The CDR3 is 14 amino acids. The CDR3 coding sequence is TGTGCCAGTAGTCCGGACAGGCGTGGCACTGAAGCTTTCTTT. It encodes CASSPDRRGTEAFF.

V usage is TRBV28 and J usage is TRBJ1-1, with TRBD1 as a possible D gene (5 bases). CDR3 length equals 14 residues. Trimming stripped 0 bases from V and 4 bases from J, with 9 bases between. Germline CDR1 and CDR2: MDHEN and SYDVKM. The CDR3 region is CASSLWGQSTEAFF. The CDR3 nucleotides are TGTGCCAGCAGTTTATGGGGGCAGAGCACTGAAGCTTTCTTT.

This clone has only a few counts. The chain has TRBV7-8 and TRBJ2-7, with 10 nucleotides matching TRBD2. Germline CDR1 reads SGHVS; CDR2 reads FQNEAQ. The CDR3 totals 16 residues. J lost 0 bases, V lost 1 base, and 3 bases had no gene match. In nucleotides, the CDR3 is TGTGCCAGCAGCTTAGGGCCTAGCGGGAGCTCCTACGAGCAGTACTTC. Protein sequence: CASSLGPSGSSYEQYF. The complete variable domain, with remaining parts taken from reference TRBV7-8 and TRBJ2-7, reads GAGVSQSPRYKVAKRGQDVALRCDPISGHVSLFWYQQALGQGPEFLTYFQNEAQLDKSGLPSDRFFAERPEGSVSTLKIQRTQQEDSAVYLCASSLGPSGSSYEQYFGPGTRLTVT.

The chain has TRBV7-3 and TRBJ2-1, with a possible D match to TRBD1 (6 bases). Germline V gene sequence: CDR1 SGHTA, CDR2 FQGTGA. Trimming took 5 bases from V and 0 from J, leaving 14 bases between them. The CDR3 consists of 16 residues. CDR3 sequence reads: CASSTLRGSSYNEQFF. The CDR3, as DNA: TGTGCCAGCAGCACTCTCAGGGGCAGCTCCTACAATGAGCAGTTCTTC. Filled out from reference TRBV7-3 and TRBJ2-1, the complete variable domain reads GAGVSQTPSNKVTEKGKYVELRCDPISGHTALYWYRQSLGQGPEFLIYFQGTGAADDSGLPNDRFFAVRPEGSVSTLKIQRTERGDSAVYLCASSTLRGSSYNEQFFGPGTRLTVL.

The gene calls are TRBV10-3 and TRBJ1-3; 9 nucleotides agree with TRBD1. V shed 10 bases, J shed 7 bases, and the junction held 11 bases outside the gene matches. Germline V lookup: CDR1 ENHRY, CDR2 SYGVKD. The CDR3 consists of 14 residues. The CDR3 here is CATSGQGKFNTIYF. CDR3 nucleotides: TGTGCCACCTCAGGACAGGGGAAGTTCAACACCATATATTTT.

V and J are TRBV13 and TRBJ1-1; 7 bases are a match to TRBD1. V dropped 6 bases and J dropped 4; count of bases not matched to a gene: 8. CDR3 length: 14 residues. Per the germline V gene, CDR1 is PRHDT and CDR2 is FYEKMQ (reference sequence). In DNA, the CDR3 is TGTGCCAGCAGACCCGAGGGGGCGGGCACTGAAGCTTTCTTT. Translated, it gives CASRPEGAGTEAFF.

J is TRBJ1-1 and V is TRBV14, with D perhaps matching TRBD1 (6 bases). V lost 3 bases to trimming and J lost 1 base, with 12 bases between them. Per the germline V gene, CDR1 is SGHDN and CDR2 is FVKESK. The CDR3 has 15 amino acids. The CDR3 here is CASSQRTGWNTEAFF. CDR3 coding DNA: TGTGCCAGCAGCCAGAGAACAGGGTGGAACACTGAAGCTTTCTTT.